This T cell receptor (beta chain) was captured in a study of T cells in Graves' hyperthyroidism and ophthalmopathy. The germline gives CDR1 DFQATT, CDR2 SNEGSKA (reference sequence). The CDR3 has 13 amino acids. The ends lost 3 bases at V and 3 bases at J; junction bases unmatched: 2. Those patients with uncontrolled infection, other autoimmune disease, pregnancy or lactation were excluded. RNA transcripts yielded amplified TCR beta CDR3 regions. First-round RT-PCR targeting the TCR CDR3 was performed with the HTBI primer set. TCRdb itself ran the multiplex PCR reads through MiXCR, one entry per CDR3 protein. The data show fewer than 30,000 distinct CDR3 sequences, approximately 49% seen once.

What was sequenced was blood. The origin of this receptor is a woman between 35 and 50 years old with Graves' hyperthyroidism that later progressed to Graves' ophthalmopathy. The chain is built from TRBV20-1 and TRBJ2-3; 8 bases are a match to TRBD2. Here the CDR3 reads CSASASGTDTQYF. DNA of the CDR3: TGCAGTGCTAGCGCTAGCGGGACAGATACGCAGTATTTT.